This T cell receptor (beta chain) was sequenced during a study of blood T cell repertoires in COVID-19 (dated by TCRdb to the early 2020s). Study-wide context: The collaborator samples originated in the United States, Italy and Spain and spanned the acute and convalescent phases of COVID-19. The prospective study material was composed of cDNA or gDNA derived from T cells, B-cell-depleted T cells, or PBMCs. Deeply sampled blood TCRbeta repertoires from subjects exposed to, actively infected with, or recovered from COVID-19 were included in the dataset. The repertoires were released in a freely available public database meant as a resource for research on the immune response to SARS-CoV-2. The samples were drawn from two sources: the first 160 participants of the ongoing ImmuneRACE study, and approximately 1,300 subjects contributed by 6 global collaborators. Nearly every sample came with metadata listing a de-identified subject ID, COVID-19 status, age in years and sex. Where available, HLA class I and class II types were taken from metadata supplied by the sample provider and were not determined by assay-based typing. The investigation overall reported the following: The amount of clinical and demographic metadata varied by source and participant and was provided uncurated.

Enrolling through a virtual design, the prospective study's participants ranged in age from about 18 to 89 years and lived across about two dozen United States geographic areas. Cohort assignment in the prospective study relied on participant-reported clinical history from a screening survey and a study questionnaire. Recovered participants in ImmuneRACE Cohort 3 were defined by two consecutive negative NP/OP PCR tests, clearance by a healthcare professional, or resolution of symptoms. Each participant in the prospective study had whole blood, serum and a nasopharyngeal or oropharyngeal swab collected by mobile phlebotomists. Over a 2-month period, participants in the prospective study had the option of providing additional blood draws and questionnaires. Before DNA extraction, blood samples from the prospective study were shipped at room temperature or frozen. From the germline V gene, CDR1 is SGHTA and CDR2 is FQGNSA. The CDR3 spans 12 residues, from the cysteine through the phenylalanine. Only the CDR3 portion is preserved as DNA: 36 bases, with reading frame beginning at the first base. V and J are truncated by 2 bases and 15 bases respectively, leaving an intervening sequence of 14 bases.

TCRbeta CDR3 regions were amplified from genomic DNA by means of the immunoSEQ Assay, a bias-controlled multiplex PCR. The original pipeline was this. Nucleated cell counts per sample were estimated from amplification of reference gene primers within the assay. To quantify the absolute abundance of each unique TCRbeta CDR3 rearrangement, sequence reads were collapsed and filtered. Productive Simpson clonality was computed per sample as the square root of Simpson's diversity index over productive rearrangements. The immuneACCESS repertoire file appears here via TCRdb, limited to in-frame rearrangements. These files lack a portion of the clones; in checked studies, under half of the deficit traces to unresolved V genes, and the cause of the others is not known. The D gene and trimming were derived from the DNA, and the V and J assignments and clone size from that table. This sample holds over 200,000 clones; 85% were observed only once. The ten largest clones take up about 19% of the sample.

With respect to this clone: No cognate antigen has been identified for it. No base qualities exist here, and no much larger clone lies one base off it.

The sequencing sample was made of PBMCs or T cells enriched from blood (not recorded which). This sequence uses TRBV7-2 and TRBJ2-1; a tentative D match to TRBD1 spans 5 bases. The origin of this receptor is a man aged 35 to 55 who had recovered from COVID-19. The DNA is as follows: TGTGCCAGCAGCTTAAATGGCAGGGTGGCGTTCTTC. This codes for CASSLNGRVAFF.